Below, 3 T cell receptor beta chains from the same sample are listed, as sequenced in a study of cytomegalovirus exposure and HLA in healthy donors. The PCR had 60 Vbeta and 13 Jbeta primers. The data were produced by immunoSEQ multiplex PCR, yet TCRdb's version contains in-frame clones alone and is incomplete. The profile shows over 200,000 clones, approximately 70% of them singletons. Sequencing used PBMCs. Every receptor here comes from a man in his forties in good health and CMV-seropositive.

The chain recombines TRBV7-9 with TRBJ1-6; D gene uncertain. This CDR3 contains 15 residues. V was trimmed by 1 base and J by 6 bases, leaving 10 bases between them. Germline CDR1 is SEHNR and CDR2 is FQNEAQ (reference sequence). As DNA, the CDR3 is TGTGCCAGCAGCTTAGAGCAAGCTGGTAATTCACCCCTCCACTTT. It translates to CASSLEQAGNSPLHF.

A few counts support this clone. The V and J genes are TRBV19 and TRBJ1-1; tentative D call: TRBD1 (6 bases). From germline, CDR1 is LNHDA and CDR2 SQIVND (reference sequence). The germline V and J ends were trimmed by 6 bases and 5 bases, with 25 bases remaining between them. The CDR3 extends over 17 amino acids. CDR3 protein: CASSPTGGGHTRTEAFF. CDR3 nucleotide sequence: TGTGCCAGTAGCCCAACCGGGGGGGGGCATACGAGGACTGAAGCTTTCTTT.

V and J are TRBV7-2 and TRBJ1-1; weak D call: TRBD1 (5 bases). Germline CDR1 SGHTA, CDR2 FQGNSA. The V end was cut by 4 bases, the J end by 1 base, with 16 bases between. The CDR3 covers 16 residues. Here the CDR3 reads CASSYTPQGRNTEAFF. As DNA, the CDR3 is TGTGCCAGCAGCTACACGCCCCAGGGTCGGAACACTGAAGCTTTCTTT.